This T cell receptor (beta chain) was identified during a study of cytomegalovirus exposure and HLA in healthy donors. For the study at large: Out of around 360 genotyped donors, about 80% belonged to the Caucasian-associated ancestry cluster. Study findings and constraints: As a later analysis showed, a missense DCLRE1C variant was linked to trimming of TCR beta V- and J-genes.

PCR primers comprised 60 Vbeta and 13 Jbeta primers. The table came from immunoSEQ multiplex PCR; TCRdb's copy has only in-frame clones and leaves some out. Among 250,000 to 350,000 clones listed, approximately 90% were seen once. About this clone itself: Its target is unknown.

Trimming shortened V by 0 bases and J by 4 bases, and 14 bases separated the two germline ends. The CDR3 contains 16 residues. Germline assignment: CDR1 SGHRS and CDR2 YFSETQ. The chain carries TRBV5-1 and TRBJ2-1, with a tentative D call TRBD1 (6 bases). The sequence came from a middle-aged man in good health and CMV-seropositive. What was sequenced was PBMCs. The CDR3 region has the DNA TGCGCCAGCAGCTTGGCCTCGACAAGGGGGTACAATGAGCAGTTCTTC. Its protein product is CASSLASTRGYNEQFF.